This T cell receptor (beta chain) was observed in a study of shared clonotypes between healthy human individuals. Across the study: Each donor's CD4 naive and CD4 memory cells filled three plates apiece, CD8 naive two, and CD8 memory one.

TCRdb's copy holds only in-frame clones and misses some; the assay was immunoSEQ multiplex PCR. The data contain some 2,500,000 clones, 92% of them singletons. The CDR3 covers 16 residues. Germline CDR1 is SGHRS and CDR2 is YFSETQ. V was clipped by 4 bases and J by 10 bases, with 24 bases between them. The sequence came from a man between 18 and 29 years old in good health. Some clones in this sample may be carry-over from other donors' samples. Sequenced: naive CD4+ T cells from PBMCs. Subset specified: CD45RA+ positively selected. V is TRBV5-1 and J is TRBJ2-1, with D perhaps TRBD1 or TRBD2 (5 bases each). The CDR3 DNA follows: TGCGCCAGCAGCATCACAGCCGGGACGCCGGGCTCGGAGCAGTTCTTC. This codes for CASSITAGTPGSEQFF.